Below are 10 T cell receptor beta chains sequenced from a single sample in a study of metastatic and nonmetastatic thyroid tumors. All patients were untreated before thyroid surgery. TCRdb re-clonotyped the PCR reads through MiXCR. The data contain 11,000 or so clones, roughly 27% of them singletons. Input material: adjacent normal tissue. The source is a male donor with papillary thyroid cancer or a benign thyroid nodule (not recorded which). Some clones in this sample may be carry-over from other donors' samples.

This CDR3 reads CASSLTGVYSNQPQHF. CDR3 bases: TGTGCCAGCAGCTTGACAGGAGTTTATAGCAATCAGCCCCAGCATTTT. The J gene is TRBJ1-5, the V gene TRBV5-6, with D possibly matching TRBD1 (5 bases). The CDR3 loop spans 16 amino acids. Germline V gene sequence: CDR1 SGHDT, CDR2 YYEEEE. Trimming stripped 1 base from V and 0 bases from J, with 11 bases between.

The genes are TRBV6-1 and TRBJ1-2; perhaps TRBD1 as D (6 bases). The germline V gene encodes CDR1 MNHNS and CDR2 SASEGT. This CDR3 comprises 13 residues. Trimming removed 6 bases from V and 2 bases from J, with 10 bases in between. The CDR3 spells CASRGGQNYGYTF. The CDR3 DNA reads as TGTGCCAGCAGAGGTGGACAGAACTATGGCTACACCTTC.

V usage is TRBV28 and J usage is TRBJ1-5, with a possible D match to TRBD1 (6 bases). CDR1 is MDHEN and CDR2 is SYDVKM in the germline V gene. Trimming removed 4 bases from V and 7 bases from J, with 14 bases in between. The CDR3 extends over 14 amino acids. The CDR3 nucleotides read TGTGCCAGCAGTTACGGGACATGGAACCAGCCCCAGCATTTT. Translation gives CASSYGTWNQPQHF.

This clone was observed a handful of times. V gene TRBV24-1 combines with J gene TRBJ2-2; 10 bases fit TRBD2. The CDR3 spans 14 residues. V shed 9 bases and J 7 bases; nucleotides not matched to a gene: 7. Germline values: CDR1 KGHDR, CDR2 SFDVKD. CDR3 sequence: CATGLADQSGELFF. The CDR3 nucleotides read TGTGCCACCGGACTAGCGGATCAAAGCGGGGAGCTGTTTTTT.

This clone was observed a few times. DNA for the CDR3: TGTGCCAGTAGTAGAGTAGCAAGCACAGATACGCAGTATTTT. Its protein product is CASSRVASTDTQYF. The chain couples TRBV19 to TRBJ2-3, with D hard to call. CDR3 length: 14 residues. V was clipped by 4 bases and J by 0 bases, with 8 bases between them. From germline, CDR1 is LNHDA and CDR2 SQIVND (reference sequence). Drawing the rest from reference TRBV19 and TRBJ2-3, the complete variable domain is DGGITQSPKYLFRKEGQNVTLSCEQNLNHDAMYWYRQDPGQGLRLIYYSQIVNDFQKGDIAEGYSVSREKKESFPLTVTSAQKNPTAFYLCASSRVASTDTQYFGPGTRLTVL.

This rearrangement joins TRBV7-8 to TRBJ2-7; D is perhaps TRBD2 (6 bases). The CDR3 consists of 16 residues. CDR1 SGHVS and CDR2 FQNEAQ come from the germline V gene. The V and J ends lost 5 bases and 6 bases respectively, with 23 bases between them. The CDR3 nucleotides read TGTGCCAGCAGCCGAGACATCTTAGCGGAGGTCGGCGAGCAGTACTTC. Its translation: CASSRDILAEVGEQYF.

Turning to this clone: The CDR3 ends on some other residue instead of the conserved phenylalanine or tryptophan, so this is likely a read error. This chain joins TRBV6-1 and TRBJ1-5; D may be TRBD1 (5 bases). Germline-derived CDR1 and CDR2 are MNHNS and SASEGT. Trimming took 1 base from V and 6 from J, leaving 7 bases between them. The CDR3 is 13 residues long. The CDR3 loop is CASSEGGTQPQHS. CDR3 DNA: TGTGCCAGCAGTGAAGGGGGGACTCAGCCCCAGCATTCT.

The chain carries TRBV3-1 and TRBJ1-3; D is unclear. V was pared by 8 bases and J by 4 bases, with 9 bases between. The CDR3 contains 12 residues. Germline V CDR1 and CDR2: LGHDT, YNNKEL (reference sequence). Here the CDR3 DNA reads TGTGCCAGCGGTGGAGGGGGAAACACCATATATTTT. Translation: CASGGGGNTIYF. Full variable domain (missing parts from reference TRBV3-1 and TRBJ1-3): DTAVSQTPKYLVTQMGNDKSIKCEQNLGHDTMYWYKQDSKKFLKIMFSYNNKELIINETVPNRFSPKSPDKAHLNLHINSLELGDSAVYFCASGGGGNTIYFGEGSWLTVV.

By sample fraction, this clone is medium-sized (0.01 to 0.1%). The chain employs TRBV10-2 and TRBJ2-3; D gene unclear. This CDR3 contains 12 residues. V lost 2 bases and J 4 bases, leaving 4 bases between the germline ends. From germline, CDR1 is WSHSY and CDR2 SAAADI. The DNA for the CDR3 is TGCGCCAGCAGTGAGGCCGCAGATACGCAGTATTTT. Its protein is CASSEAADTQYF.

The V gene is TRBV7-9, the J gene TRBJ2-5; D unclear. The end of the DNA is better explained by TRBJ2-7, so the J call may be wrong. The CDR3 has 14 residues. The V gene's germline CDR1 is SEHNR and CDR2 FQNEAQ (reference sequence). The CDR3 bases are TGTGCCAGCAGCTCGTCTAGGGCCTACTACGAGCAGTACTTC. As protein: CASSSSRAYYEQYF.